One sample yielded the 28 T cell receptor beta chains listed below, sequenced in a study of patients and donors after allogeneic stem cell transplantation. Each CDR3 protein is one row after TCRdb ran MiXCR on the RT-PCR reads. This sample has some 960,000 distinct CDR3 sequences, with more than 15% found just once. Sequencing was done on a sample of blood, either unsorted or a sorted T cell fraction (not recorded which). Receptors were obtained from a human donor who was either an allogeneic HSCT recipient or a stem cell or donor lymphocyte infusion donor (not recorded which). It is not recorded whose cells these are; they may come from a transplant donor.

V is TRBV12-3 or TRBV12-4 and J is TRBJ1-2; tentatively, D is TRBD1 (6 bases). The length of the CDR3 is 15 residues. V lost 3 bases, J lost 9 bases, and 20 bases lay in between. The CDR3 loop is CASSFRAGDYMSYTF. The CDR3 DNA reads TGTGCCAGCAGTTTTAGGGCAGGGGATTATATGAGCTACACCTTC.

This clonotype was seen ten or more times. The junction departs from the called germline gene at one end, perhaps through a read error. V is TRBV12-3 or TRBV12-4 and J is TRBJ1-2, with D unresolved. The CDR3 consists of 14 residues. The CDR3 protein is CASSYGPANYRYTF. In DNA form, the CDR3 reads TGTGCCAGCTCCTACGGGCCGGCAAACTATCGCTACACCTTC.

This clonotype occurred a few times. This sequence joins TRBV20-1 and TRBJ2-5, with 14 bases lining up with TRBD2. This CDR3 comprises 15 residues. In germline, CDR1 is DFQATT, CDR2 SNEGSKA (reference sequence). V shed 5 bases, J shed 4 bases, and the junction held 6 bases outside the gene matches. The CDR3 loop is CSADPGLAGAETQYF. CDR3 nucleotides: TGCAGTGCTGATCCGGGACTAGCGGGAGCAGAGACCCAGTACTTC.

This clonotype showed up just a few times. The chain uses TRBV5-1 and TRBJ2-1; 16 nucleotides match TRBD2. The CDR3 has 19 amino acids. CDR1 is SGHRS and CDR2 is YFSETQ in the germline V gene. V was clipped by 4 bases and J by 1 base; unmatched bases: 8. DNA for the CDR3: TGCGCCAGCAGCAGCCGGGGACTAGCGGGAGGGAGGTCCTACAATGAGCAGTTCTTC. Its translation is CASSSRGLAGGRSYNEQFF.

This clonotype has ten or more counts. This rearrangement joins TRBV7-9 to TRBJ2-7; 9 bases fit TRBD1. CDR1 is SEHNR, CDR2 FQNEAQ, per germline (reference sequence). V lost 6 bases and J lost 7; bases outside the gene matches: 10. This CDR3 spans 14 amino acids. The CDR3 region is CASSPGTGHAEQYF. The DNA for the CDR3 is TGTGCCAGCAGTCCCGGGACAGGGCATGCGGAGCAGTACTTC.

This rearrangement joins TRBV5-6 to TRBJ2-1; possibly TRBD2 for D (7 bases). The CDR3 spans 19 residues. Germline V gives CDR1 SGHDT, CDR2 YYEEEE. The germline V and J ends were trimmed by 0 bases and 1 base, with 20 bases remaining between them. CDR3 in amino acids: CASSLVAGAEIFSYNEQFF. The CDR3 DNA reads as TGTGCCAGCAGCTTGGTTGCGGGGGCCGAGATATTTTCCTACAATGAGCAGTTCTTC.

In DNA, the CDR3 is TGTGCCAGCAGCTTACAACCCTTTTTTGGCTACACCTTC. Protein sequence: CASSLQPFFGYTF. This chain connects TRBV11-2 to TRBJ1-2; D call uncertain. V was pared by 2 bases and J by 7 bases, with 11 bases between. Germline loops: CDR1 SGHAT, CDR2 FQNNGV. This CDR3 comprises 13 residues.

This clonotype was observed at least ten times. J is TRBJ2-2 and V is TRBV12-3 or TRBV12-4; D is unresolved. The CDR3 sequence is 16 residues long. V lost 3 bases and J lost 0, with 11 bases in between. CDR3 sequence: CASSFGNAANTGELFF. CDR3 bases: TGTGCCAGCAGTTTTGGGAATGCGGCGAACACCGGGGAGCTGTTTTTT.

The chain recombines TRBV6-1 with TRBJ2-1; D tentatively fits TRBD1 or TRBD2 (5 bases each). Germline V gene lookup returns CDR1 MNHNS and CDR2 SASEGT. The V end lost 3 bases, the J end lost 9 bases, and 21 bases lay between the germline ends. The CDR3 spans 16 residues. Here the CDR3 reads CASSDVLRDLRLEQFF. CDR3 nucleotide sequence: TGTGCCAGCAGTGATGTCCTCCGGGACCTGCGCCTTGAGCAGTTCTTC.

This clonotype came up a few times. The V call is TRBV11-2, the J call TRBJ2-1; 8 nucleotides line up with TRBD2. The V and J ends lost 4 bases and 4 bases, in that order; junction bases with no gene match: 6. The germline CDR1 and CDR2 sequences are SGHAT and FQNNGV. The length of the CDR3 is 15 residues. CDR3 DNA: TGTGCCAGCAGCTCCCAAGCGGGGGCTTACAATGAGCAGTTCTTC. This codes for CASSSQAGAYNEQFF.

The chain couples TRBV29-1 to TRBJ2-5; TRBD2 matches 7 bases. This CDR3 has 13 residues. Germline V CDR1 and CDR2: SQVTM, ANQGSEA. With 6 bases clipped from V and 2 bases from J, the junction kept 6 bases outside the gene matches. CDR3 amino acids: CSVGGGLQETQYF. The CDR3, as DNA: TGCAGCGTGGGCGGGGGTTTACAAGAGACCCAGTACTTC.

In its sample, this clonotype was seen many times. The junction and the germline gene differ at one end; a read error may be behind it. The chain carries TRBV5-1 and TRBJ2-7, with D tentatively TRBD2 (6 bases). This CDR3 region has 13 residues. Germline V gene lookup returns CDR1 SGHRS and CDR2 YFSETQ. The CDR3 DNA sequence: TGTGCCAGCAGCCCCGCCGGGGGCTACGAGCAGTACTTC. Translation gives CASSPAGGYEQYF.

This clonotype was picked up many times. This chain joins TRBV18 and TRBJ2-1; D ambiguous. CDR1 KGHSH and CDR2 LQKENI come from the germline V gene. CDR3 size: 13 residues. V lost 0 bases, J lost 4 bases, and 4 bases lay in between. The CDR3 here is CASSPPVYNEQFF. The CDR3 DNA sequence: TGTGCCAGCTCACCACCGGTTTACAATGAGCAGTTCTTC.

The table lists this clonotype with a count of one. This chain uses TRBV30 with TRBJ2-3; TRBD1 matches 8 bases. Germline V gene lookup returns CDR1 GTSNPN and CDR2 SVGIG (reference sequence). The CDR3 runs to 16 residues. V shed 0 bases, J shed 2 bases, and the junction held 7 bases outside the gene matches. CDR3 protein: CAWSVPGTGVTDTQYF. In nucleotides, the CDR3 is TGTGCCTGGAGTGTACCCGGGACAGGCGTCACAGATACGCAGTATTTT.

The chain carries TRBV5-4 and TRBJ2-1; D could derive from TRBD1 or TRBD2 (5 bases each). V lost 8 bases and J 3 bases, leaving 15 bases between the germline ends. The CDR3 extends over 14 amino acids. Germline loops: CDR1 SGHNT, CDR2 YYREEE (reference sequence). The CDR3 nucleotides are TGTGCCAGTATCAACCGGGACCACTACAATGAGCAGTTCTTC. Translated, it gives CASINRDHYNEQFF.

In its sample, this clonotype was seen a few times. V gene TRBV20-1 combines with J gene TRBJ2-7; 7 bases are a match to TRBD2. With V trimmed by 1 base and J by 3 bases, 12 bases remained unmatched. This CDR3 contains 16 residues. CDR1 is DFQATT and CDR2 is SNEGSKA in the germline V gene (reference sequence). The CDR3 protein is CSARGGSGTIRYEQYF. The CDR3 DNA is TGCAGTGCTAGAGGAGGCTCCGGGACTATTCGCTACGAGCAGTACTTC.

This clonotype came up a few times. V is TRBV7-2 and J is TRBJ2-7, with a tentative D call TRBD1 (7 bases). Trimming took off 5 bases at V and 2 bases at J, with 22 bases between the two ends. Germline CDR1 SGHTA, CDR2 FQGNSA. This CDR3 has 17 residues. The CDR3 loop reads CASSPQGGGYLPYEQYF. In nucleotides, the CDR3 is TGTGCCAGCAGCCCCCAGGGGGGCGGGTATTTACCCTACGAGCAGTACTTC.

The rearrangement uses TRBV3-1 and TRBJ1-1; the match to TRBD1 covers 10 bases. Germline V gene data show CDR1 as LGHDT and CDR2 as YNNKEL (reference sequence). This CDR3 has 18 amino acids. Trimming cost V 6 bases and J 4 bases; bases outside gene matches: 17. The CDR3 region has the DNA TGTGCCAGCAGACGATTCGCCGGGACAGGGGCTTTAGGCACTGAAGCTTTCTTT. It specifies CASRRFAGTGALGTEAFF.

The J gene is TRBJ1-5, the V gene TRBV19; 11 bases are a match to TRBD1. The J segment lost 0 bases and the V segment lost 5 bases, leaving 6 bases of the junction unmatched. The CDR3 is made up of 17 amino acids. Per germline, CDR1 LNHDA and CDR2 SQIVND (reference sequence). CDR3: CASSPRTGGLSNQPQHF. The CDR3 coding sequence is TGTGCCAGTAGTCCCAGGACAGGGGGCCTTAGCAATCAGCCCCAGCATTTT.

The rearrangement joins TRBV7-6 to TRBJ1-1; D unresolved. CDR3 length: 14 amino acids. Deletions cut 5 bases from V and 3 bases from J, with 13 bases between. Germline loops: CDR1 SGHVS, CDR2 FNYEAQ. CDR3 loop: CASSPRPVYTEAFF. For the CDR3, the DNA is TGTGCCAGCAGCCCACGCCCCGTATACACTGAAGCTTTCTTT.

A remark on this clonotype: At one end the junction does not follow the germline gene, possibly because of a read error. The chain employs TRBV7-9 and TRBJ2-1; D unclear. The CDR3 has 17 amino acids. Germline assignment: CDR1 SEHNR and CDR2 FQNEAQ (reference sequence). CDR3 amino acids: CASSPYSDPKGINGQFF. The CDR3, as DNA: TGTGCCAGCAGCCCTTATTCGGACCCGAAGGGTATCAATGGGCAGTTCTTC.

This chain uses TRBV5-1 with TRBJ2-2, with no clear D. The V and J ends lost 0 bases and 8 bases respectively, with 11 bases between them. This CDR3 has 14 amino acids. Per the germline V gene, CDR1 is SGHRS and CDR2 is YFSETQ. The CDR3 nucleotides read TGCGCCAGCAGCTTGGGCTCTGGTGGTGGGGAGCTGTTTTTT. As protein: CASSLGSGGGELFF. The whole variable domain, filled in from reference TRBV5-1 and TRBJ2-2, reads KAGVTQTPRYLIKTRGQQVTLSCSPISGHRSVSWYQQTPGQGLQFLFEYFSETQRNKGNFPGRFSGRQFSNSRSEMNVSTLELGDSALYLCASSLGSGGGELFFGEGSRLTVL.

The chain uses TRBV9 and TRBJ2-3; tentative D call: TRBD2 (5 bases). V lost 0 bases, J lost 1 base, and 9 bases lay in between. CDR1 and CDR2 (germline): SGDLS, YYNGEE. This CDR3 region has 15 residues. CDR3 bases: TGTGCCAGCAGCGTAGCTGGGCGGGGCACAGATACGCAGTATTTT. Its translation is CASSVAGRGTDTQYF.

This clonotype was seen a handful of times. This chain uses TRBV4-1 with TRBJ2-7; D gene uncertain. V was pared by 5 bases and J by 2 bases, with 25 bases between. The CDR3 consists of 18 residues. From germline, CDR1 is MGHRA and CDR2 YSYEKL. The CDR3 spells CASSFRLPGDDIPYEQYF. DNA for the CDR3: TGCGCCAGCAGCTTCCGCCTACCAGGTGATGATATCCCCTACGAGCAGTACTTC.

This clonotype was counted only a few times. This chain uses TRBV20-1 with TRBJ2-2; the D gene is possibly TRBD2 (5 bases). V was pared by 0 bases and J by 0 bases, with 14 bases between. Germline V gene data show CDR1 as DFQATT and CDR2 as SNEGSKA (reference sequence). The CDR3 totals 17 residues. CDR3 coding DNA: TGCAGTGCTAGAGATACCGGGCTAGCTTCGAACACCGGGGAGCTGTTTTTT. It codes for CSARDTGLASNTGELFF.

This clonotype appeared many times. This chain connects TRBV29-1 to TRBJ2-5; D possibly corresponds to TRBD2 (5 bases). V was pared by 1 base and J by 1 base, with 10 bases between. The CDR3 totals 14 residues. Germline V gene sequence: CDR1 SQVTM, CDR2 ANQGSEA. CDR3 nucleotide sequence: TGCAGCGTTGAAGTAGGAGGCGGCCAAGAGACCCAGTACTTC. Encoded protein: CSVEVGGGQETQYF. Full variable domain (outside the CDR3, taken from reference TRBV29-1 and TRBJ2-5): SAVISQKPSRDICQRGTSLTIQCQVDSQVTMMFWYRQQPGQSLTLIATANQGSEATYESGFVIDKFPISRPNLTFSTLTVSNMSPEDSSIYLCSVEVGGGQETQYFGPGTRLLVL.

V and J are TRBV3-1 and TRBJ1-2; no reliable D call. The CDR3 contains 12 residues. Germline CDR1 and CDR2: LGHDT and YNNKEL (reference sequence). With 3 bases removed from V and 7 bases from J, the gap between germline ends came to 9 bases. The CDR3 region has the DNA TGTGCCAGCAGCCAGTACACGAGTGGCTACACCTTC. Its translation: CASSQYTSGYTF. Full variable domain (remainder filled in from reference TRBV3-1 and TRBJ1-2): DTAVSQTPKYLVTQMGNDKSIKCEQNLGHDTMYWYKQDSKKFLKIMFSYNNKELIINETVPNRFSPKSPDKAHLNLHINSLELGDSAVYFCASSQYTSGYTFGSGTRLTVV.

There are a few counts of this clonotype. This chain connects TRBV20-1 to TRBJ2-7; 12 bases line up with TRBD2. This CDR3 region has 15 residues. The V gene end was trimmed by 3 bases and the J gene end by 4 bases; junction bases not matched to a gene: 7. Germline CDR1 DFQATT, CDR2 SNEGSKA (reference sequence). The CDR3 spells CSASALAGGNYEQYF. CDR3 nucleotide sequence: TGCAGTGCTAGCGCACTAGCGGGAGGAAATTACGAGCAGTACTTC.